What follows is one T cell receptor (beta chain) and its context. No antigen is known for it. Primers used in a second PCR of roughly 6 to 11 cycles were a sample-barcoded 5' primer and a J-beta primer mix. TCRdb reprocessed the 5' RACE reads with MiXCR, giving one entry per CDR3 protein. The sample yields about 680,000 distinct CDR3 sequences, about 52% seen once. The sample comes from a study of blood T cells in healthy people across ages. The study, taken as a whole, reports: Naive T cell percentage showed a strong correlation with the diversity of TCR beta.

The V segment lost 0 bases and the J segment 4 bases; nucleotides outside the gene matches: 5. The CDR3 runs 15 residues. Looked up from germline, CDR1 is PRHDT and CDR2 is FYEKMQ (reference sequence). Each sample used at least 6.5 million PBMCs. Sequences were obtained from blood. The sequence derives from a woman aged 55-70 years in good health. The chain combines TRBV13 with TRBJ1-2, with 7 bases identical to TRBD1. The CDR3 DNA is TGTGCCAGCAGCTTAGGGGGGACAGAGGCCTATGGCTACACCTTC. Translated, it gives CASSLGGTEAYGYTF.